Presented here are 20 T cell receptor beta chains from one specimen sequenced in a study of shared clonotypes between healthy human individuals. TCRdb keeps only in-frame clones here, not all; method: immunoSEQ multiplex PCR. Of about 1 million clones listed, roughly 70% are singletons. Sequenced sample: memory CD4+ T cells sorted from blood. Subset here: CD45RA-negative fraction. The receptors here all came from a man between 18 and 35 years old in good health.

CDR3 region: CASSLGTGGRGGTQYF. CDR3 bases: TGTGCCAGCAGCTTGGGTACAGGGGGCCGAGGGGGGACCCAGTACTTC. The chain is built from TRBV11-2 and TRBJ2-5, with 9 bases lining up with TRBD1. The V gene's germline CDR1 is SGHAT and CDR2 FQNNGV. Trimming cost V 3 bases and J 7 bases; bases outside gene matches: 12. The CDR3 totals 16 residues.

As for this clone: An end of the junction differs from the germline gene, which may be a read error. The chain is built from TRBV5-6 and TRBJ1-4, with D hard to call. The CDR3 spans 13 residues. CDR1 and CDR2 (germline): SGHDT, YYEEEE. The DNA for the CDR3 is TGTGCCAGCAGCTTGAGGAACGATGAACAACTGTTTTTT. Protein: CASSLRNDEQLFF. The entire variable domain, with the rest obtained from reference TRBV5-6 and TRBJ1-4, is as follows: DAGVTQSPTHLIKTRGQQVTLRCSPKSGHDTVSWYQQALGQGPQFIFQYYEEEERQRGNFPDRFSGHQFPNYSSELNVNALLLGDSALYLCASSLRNDEQLFFGSGTQLSVL.

This clone was counted a few times. The rearrangement joins TRBV30 to TRBJ2-2; D assignment may be TRBD1 or TRBD2 (7 bases each). CDR1 and CDR2 (germline): GTSNPN, SVGIG (reference sequence). The CDR3 runs to 17 residues. Trimming left V 2 bases short and J 4 bases short, with 20 bases between. DNA of the CDR3: TGTGCCTGGAGTCCTGGGGGGAGGGGGCGAGGCACCGGGGAGCTGTTTTTT. This codes for CAWSPGGRGRGTGELFF.

This clone has only one observation. The gene calls are TRBV10-3 and TRBJ2-6; D might be TRBD2 (6 bases). The V gene lost 4 bases and the J gene lost 0 bases, with 13 bases spanning the gap. CDR1 is ENHRY, CDR2 SYGVKD, per germline. The CDR3 has 17 residues. CDR3 coding DNA: TGTGCCATCAGTGCCCTGGGGGGAAGCTCTGGGGCCAACGTCCTGACTTTC. Translating gives CAISALGGSSGANVLTF.

The chain recombines TRBV4-1 with TRBJ2-1; TRBD2 aligns across 14 bases. V shed 0 bases, J shed 9 bases, and the junction held 4 bases outside the gene matches. The CDR3 totals 16 residues. Germline loops: CDR1 MGHRA, CDR2 YSYEKL. This CDR3 reads CASSQEIGTSGSEQFF. CDR3 bases: TGCGCCAGCAGCCAAGAAATCGGGACTAGCGGGAGTGAGCAGTTCTTC.

This clone was picked up many times. The identical CDR3 is also encoded by other nucleotide sequences in the sample. V usage is TRBV5-6 and J usage is TRBJ1-2; D uncertain. The CDR3 spans 16 residues. With 4 bases removed from V and 1 base from J, the gap between germline ends came to 17 bases. Germline V gives CDR1 SGHDT, CDR2 YYEEEE. In DNA, the CDR3 is TGTGCCAGCAGCAACTCGAGGTCCAGTAATAACTATGGCTACACCTTC. Its translation: CASSNSRSSNNYGYTF. The whole variable domain, filled in from reference TRBV5-6 and TRBJ1-2, reads DAGVTQSPTHLIKTRGQQVTLRCSPKSGHDTVSWYQQALGQGPQFIFQYYEEEERQRGNFPDRFSGHQFPNYSSELNVNALLLGDSALYLCASSNSRSSNNYGYTFGSGTRLTVV.

The chain uses TRBV13 and TRBJ2-6; D not certain. The CDR3 has 14 residues. Germline CDR1 PRHDT, CDR2 FYEKMQ (reference sequence). V was shortened by 3 bases and J by 0 bases, with 3 bases between the two germline ends. The CDR3 sequence: CASSFGSGANVLTF. The CDR3 coding sequence is TGTGCCAGCAGCTTTGGCTCTGGGGCCAACGTCCTGACTTTC.

This clone has just one count. This sequence joins TRBV30 and TRBJ2-5, with D possibly being TRBD1 or TRBD2 (5 bases each). Germline V gene sequence: CDR1 GTSNPN, CDR2 SVGIG (reference sequence). This CDR3 has 12 amino acids. V was cut by 5 bases and J by 4 bases, with 11 bases left in between. CDR3 sequence reads: CAWGVGGETQYF. Here the CDR3 DNA reads TGTGCCTGGGGAGTTGGGGGAGAGACCCAGTACTTC.

The J gene is TRBJ2-7, the V gene TRBV28; D not certain. V lost 10 bases, J lost 3 bases, and 10 bases lay in between. The CDR3 contains 11 residues. Germline V gene sequence: CDR1 MDHEN, CDR2 SYDVKM. DNA of the CDR3: TGTGCCACCATAAGAGACTACGAGCAGTACTTC. Amino acid sequence: CATIRDYEQYF.

The J gene is TRBJ1-2, the V gene TRBV2; TRBD1 matches at 7 bases. The CDR3 loop spans 16 amino acids. Trimming at V came to 7 bases and at J to 0 bases, leaving 11 bases not matched to a gene. Germline V gives CDR1 SNHLY, CDR2 FYNNEI. CDR3 in amino acids: CASTLEGAQANYGYTF. The CDR3 region has the DNA TGTGCCAGCACCCTCGAGGGGGCTCAAGCTAACTATGGCTACACCTTC.

The chain employs TRBV11-2 and TRBJ2-7; weak D call: TRBD1 (5 bases). The V gene lost 5 bases and the J gene lost 2 bases, with 13 bases spanning the gap. The CDR3 has 14 amino acids. Germline loops: CDR1 SGHAT, CDR2 FQNNGV. CDR3 DNA sequence: TGTGCCAGCAGCAGAAGAAGGACACCCTACGAGCAGTACTTC. Translating it yields CASSRRRTPYEQYF.

The V and J genes are TRBV7-9 and TRBJ2-5; no reliable D call. The CDR3 extends over 15 amino acids. Trimming shortened V by 5 bases and J by 1 base, and 14 bases separated the two germline ends. Germline assignment: CDR1 SEHNR and CDR2 FQNEAQ (reference sequence). The CDR3 bases are TGTGCCAGCAGCCCCGGCCGCATTTTCCAAGAGACCCAGTACTTC. Translating gives CASSPGRIFQETQYF. The full variable domain, rest sourced from reference TRBV7-9 and TRBJ2-5, is DTGVSQNPRHKITKRGQNVTFRCDPISEHNRLYWYRQTLGQGPEFLTYFQNEAQLEKSRLLSDRFSAERPKGSFSTLEIQRTEQGDSAMYLCASSPGRIFQETQYFGPGTRLLVL.

DNA of the CDR3: TGTGCCAGCAGCCGAGATGGGACCTACGAGCAGTACTTC. It specifies CASSRDGTYEQYF. This rearrangement joins TRBV5-4 to TRBJ2-7; D unresolved. The CDR3 runs to 13 residues. Germline CDR1 SGHNT, CDR2 YYREEE (reference sequence). V lost 4 bases to trimming and J lost 2 bases, with 10 bases between them.

This clone has just a few counts. The chain has TRBV4-3 and TRBJ1-3; no clear D gene. Germline CDR1 is LGHNA and CDR2 is YSLEER. The CDR3 loop spans 15 amino acids. V lost 4 bases to trimming and J lost 3 bases, with 13 bases between them. CDR3: CASSRTVVGGNTIYF. CDR3 nucleotide sequence: TGCGCCAGCAGCCGAACTGTGGTGGGTGGAAACACCATATATTTT.

This clone was seen a single time. This sequence joins TRBV18 and TRBJ2-1, with 9 bases identical to TRBD2. CDR1 is KGHSH and CDR2 is LQKENI in the germline V gene. CDR3 length equals 17 residues. Trimming removed 0 bases from V and 6 bases from J; junction bases left unmatched: 9. CDR3 nucleotide sequence: TGTGCCAGCTCACCACCGACATCGGCTAGCGGGGTCAATGAGCAGTTCTTC. As protein: CASSPPTSASGVNEQFF. The full variable domain, in which reference TRBV18 and TRBJ2-1 provide the parts outside the CDR3, is NAGVMQNPRHLVRRRGQEARLRCSPMKGHSHVYWYRQLPEEGLKFMVYLQKENIIDESGMPKERFSAEFPKEGPSILRIQQVVRGDSAAYFCASSPPTSASGVNEQFFGPGTRLTVL.

This chain joins TRBV27 and TRBJ1-2, with D tentatively TRBD1 (6 bases). The germline gives CDR1 MNHEY, CDR2 SMNVEV (reference sequence). V gave up 5 bases and J gave up 4 bases, with 29 bases separating them. This CDR3 has 19 residues. For the CDR3, the DNA is TGTGCCAGCAGTCCCTACAGCAGGGGCACCCTCCCGAGTGGCTATGGCTACACCTTC. Encoded protein: CASSPYSRGTLPSGYGYTF.

This clone was found a few times. V is TRBV6-5 and J is TRBJ2-2; perhaps TRBD1 as D (5 bases). The CDR3 is made up of 16 amino acids. Germline CDR1 and CDR2: MNHEY and SVGAGI. V lost 2 bases and J 6 bases, leaving 16 bases between the germline ends. The CDR3 loop is CASSYGQGNHAGELFF. The CDR3 region has the DNA TGTGCCAGCAGTTACGGGCAGGGAAATCACGCCGGGGAGCTGTTTTTT.

This chain joins TRBV5-1 and TRBJ2-2; TRBD1 matches 11 bases. Looked up from germline, CDR1 is SGHRS and CDR2 is YFSETQ. This CDR3 comprises 16 residues. Unmatched junction bases numbered 6, after V lost 4 bases and J lost 4 bases. DNA of the CDR3: TGCGCCAGCAGCACAGGACAGGGGGCCGGCACCGGGGAGCTGTTTTTT. Its protein product is CASSTGQGAGTGELFF.

Concerning this clone: At one end the junction does not follow the germline gene, possibly because of a read error. Other DNA sequences in this specimen translate into the identical CDR3. The chain joins TRBV7-7 to TRBJ2-7, with TRBD1 identical over 10 bases. In germline, CDR1 is SSHAT, CDR2 FNYEAQ (reference sequence). The CDR3 is 13 residues long. DNA for the CDR3: TGTGCTAGCAGCTTAGACAGGGGGCACGAGCAGTACTTC. The encoded protein is CASSLDRGHEQYF.

This chain connects TRBV29-1 to TRBJ2-5, with no clear D. Germline CDR1 reads SQVTM; CDR2 reads ANQGSEA. CDR3 length equals 12 residues. The V end was cut by 5 bases, the J end by 10 bases, with 17 bases between. The CDR3 loop reads CSVNRAFEDQYF. In DNA, the CDR3 is TGCAGCGTTAACCGGGCCTTTGAGGACCAGTACTTC. Full variable domain (missing parts from reference TRBV29-1 and TRBJ2-5): SAVISQKPSRDICQRGTSLTIQCQVDSQVTMMFWYRQQPGQSLTLIATANQGSEATYESGFVIDKFPISRPNLTFSTLTVSNMSPEDSSIYLCSVNRAFEDQYFGPGTRLLVL.